This entry lists 17 T cell receptor beta chains sequenced from one sample in a study of blood T cell repertoires in COVID-19. The repertoire was sequenced with immunoSEQ multiplex PCR; TCRdb's copy has only in-frame clones and lacks some. The sample includes 140,000 to 150,000 clones, about four fifths seen only once; the top ten take 7% to 9%. What was sequenced was peripheral blood. The receptor source for this set is a human donor with acute or convalescent COVID-19. The donor label of this sample is uncertain.

This clone was observed a few times. The gene calls are TRBV2 and TRBJ2-7; D not resolved. Per germline, CDR1 SNHLY and CDR2 FYNNEI. The length of the CDR3 is 12 residues. Trimming cost V 6 bases and J 5 bases, with 11 bases left between them. In nucleotides, the CDR3 is TGTGCCAGCAGGGCAGAGGTACACGAGCAGTACGTC. This sequence encodes CASRAEVHEQYV.

This clone was seen only once. The chain is built from TRBV11-2 and TRBJ1-1; D is unresolved. CDR3 length equals 14 residues. Germline CDR1 and CDR2: SGHAT and FQNNGV. V gave up 5 bases and J gave up 4 bases, with 14 bases separating them. Here the CDR3 reads CASSPFDGATEAFF. CDR3 DNA: TGTGCCAGCAGCCCTTTTGATGGAGCCACTGAAGCTTTCTTT.

This chain joins TRBV5-1 and TRBJ2-3, with D unresolved. The V gene's germline CDR1 is SGHRS and CDR2 YFSETQ. The CDR3 spans 13 residues. V lost 4 bases, J lost 5 bases, and 11 bases lay in between. Here the CDR3 DNA reads TGCGCCAGCAGCGGCGCTTCGGGAGATACGCAGTATTTT. Translation: CASSGASGDTQYF.

This clone has a handful of counts. The rearrangement links TRBV24-1 to TRBJ2-7; perhaps TRBD2 as D (6 bases). CDR1 KGHDR and CDR2 SFDVKD come from the germline V gene. V dropped 0 bases and J dropped 5 bases, with 16 bases sitting between them. CDR3 size: 16 residues. CDR3 sequence (DNA): TGTGCCACCAGTGATTTGCGGGGGTACAGAATGGACGAGCAGTACGTC. Encoded protein: CATSDLRGYRMDEQYV.

For this clone: This specimen includes other DNA sequences encoding the same CDR3. The chain employs TRBV12-3 or TRBV12-4 and TRBJ1-2, with TRBD1 matching 9 bases. The trim removed 5 bases at V and 5 bases at J, leaving 3 bases unmatched. The CDR3 covers 13 residues. CDR3 amino acids: CASSLQGAYGYTF. The CDR3 DNA reads as TGTGCCAGCAGTCTACAGGGGGCTTATGGCTACACCTTC.

This clone was found a few times. The V and J genes are TRBV24-1 and TRBJ2-7; 7 bases are a match to TRBD2. Germline loops: CDR1 KGHDR, CDR2 SFDVKD. This CDR3 has 15 amino acids. Trimming took 4 bases from V and 5 from J; bases not matched to a gene: 10. CDR3 coding DNA: TGTGCCACCAGTGACCCCAAGGGAGGGAGAAACGAGCAGTACTTC. Translating gives CATSDPKGGRNEQYF.

This clone was observed a single time. CDR3 amino acids: CASSSGLDTEAFF. Here the CDR3 DNA reads TGTGCCAGCAGTTCGGGGTTGGACACTGAAGCTTTCTTT. The chain employs TRBV6-4 and TRBJ1-1, with D hard to call. The CDR3 totals 13 residues. Germline V gene sequence: CDR1 MRHNA, CDR2 SNTAGT. Between the trimmed V and J ends, which lost 5 bases and 3 bases, there was a span of 10 bases.

The chain uses TRBV7-8 and TRBJ1-2; no reliable D call. Germline loops: CDR1 SGHVS, CDR2 FQNEAQ. This CDR3 contains 14 residues. The germline V and J ends were trimmed by 5 bases and 4 bases, with 14 bases remaining between them. The DNA for the CDR3 is TGTGCCAGCAGCAGAGACCCGGGATCCTATGGCTACACCTTC. Translated: CASSRDPGSYGYTF.

The chain couples TRBV10-3 to TRBJ1-2, with TRBD1 identical over 8 bases. Trimming took 6 bases from V and 2 from J; bases not matched to a gene: 2. The germline V gene encodes CDR1 ENHRY and CDR2 SYGVKD. CDR3 length equals 13 residues. The CDR3 region has the DNA TGTGCCATCAGGACAGGGGTCAACTATGGCTACACCTTC. It codes for CAIRTGVNYGYTF.

This clone was counted a few times. The CDR3 protein is CASSTDRVWGYTF. The CDR3 DNA reads TGTGCCAGCAGCACCGACAGGGTTTGGGGCTACACCTTC. The rearrangement uses TRBV2 and TRBJ1-2; 7 bases agree with TRBD1. This CDR3 region has 13 residues. V trimming: 6 bases; J trimming: 8 bases; junction bases outside the gene matches: 9. Germline loops: CDR1 SNHLY, CDR2 FYNNEI.

This sequence joins TRBV4-1 and TRBJ2-2, with D possibly TRBD2 on 7 matching bases. Trimming pared 3 bases from V and 4 bases from J, leaving 15 bases between. Per germline, CDR1 MGHRA and CDR2 YSYEKL. This CDR3 spans 16 amino acids. This CDR3 is CASSHIGGAPTGELFF. In DNA form, the CDR3 reads TGCGCCAGCAGCCATATTGGGGGGGCGCCCACCGGGGAGCTGTTTTTT.

The chain recombines TRBV10-2 with TRBJ2-1; possible D gene TRBD1, 5 bases. This CDR3 has 13 residues. The germline V gene encodes CDR1 WSHSY and CDR2 SAAADI. V was cut by 3 bases and J by 7 bases, with 10 bases left in between. CDR3 amino acids: CASSDVQGNEQFF. The CDR3 bases are TGCGCCAGCAGTGATGTGCAGGGTAATGAGCAGTTCTTC.

This sequence joins TRBV27 and TRBJ1-5; 11 bases line up with TRBD1. The V and J ends lost 5 bases and 6 bases, in that order; junction bases with no gene match: 6. Germline assignment: CDR1 MNHEY and CDR2 SMNVEV (reference sequence). This CDR3 is built from 15 residues. The CDR3 region has the DNA TGTGCCAGCAGTCCAGGGACAGGGGGGGGTCAGCCCCAGCATTTT. Translation gives CASSPGTGGGQPQHF.

The chain carries TRBV3-1 (or the pseudogene TRBV3-2) and TRBJ2-1; maybe TRBD1 (6 bases). CDR3 length: 16 amino acids. Trimming cost V 4 bases and J 3 bases, with 16 bases left between them. Germline V gene data show CDR1 as LGHDT and CDR2 as YNNKEL (reference sequence). The chain's CDR3 is CASSPFQRGGYNEQFF. In DNA, the CDR3 is TGTGCCAGCAGCCCGTTTCAAAGAGGGGGCTACAATGAGCAGTTCTTC.

The chain employs TRBV12-3 or TRBV12-4 and TRBJ1-2; D is uncertain. The CDR3 contains 12 residues. Trimming took 6 bases from V and 1 from J, leaving 6 bases between them. CDR3 nucleotide sequence: TGTGCCAGCAGACCGGGTAACTATGGCTACACCTTC. Protein: CASRPGNYGYTF.

The CDR3 coding sequence is TGTGCCAGCAGCCTCAGCGGGGGGGCCGGTAGTTCCTACAATGAGCAGTTCTTC. The encoded protein is CASSLSGGAGSSYNEQFF. This chain links TRBV9 with TRBJ2-1, with 10 positions matching TRBD2. The CDR3 is 18 residues long. V was pared by 4 bases and J by 1 base, with 11 bases of the junction left unmatched. CDR1 is SGDLS and CDR2 is YYNGEE in the germline V gene.

The chain recombines TRBV4-2 with TRBJ2-1, with 7 bases fitting TRBD2. Trimming at V came to 4 bases and at J to 3 bases, leaving 9 bases not matched to a gene. This CDR3 spans 16 amino acids. Germline CDR1 and CDR2: LGHNA and YNFKEQ. The CDR3 protein is CASSRMGGGDYNEQFF. The CDR3 nucleotides read TGTGCCAGCAGCCGCATGGGGGGGGGTGACTACAATGAGCAGTTCTTC.